Listed here are 20 T cell receptor beta chains from one sample, sequenced in a study of human T cells and chemical hapten exposure. Time point reported: patch test 1, 2 weeks after DPC sensitization. The treatment here: therapeutic diphenylcyclopropenone sensitization with weekly scalp DPC. TCRdb used MiXCR to reprocess the RACE reads, holding one entry per CDR3 protein. The sample records some 79,000 distinct CDR3 sequences, approximately 8% being singletons. The material was whole blood, obtained in connection with sensitization to the hapten diphenylcyclopropenone (DPC). The receptor source for this set is a woman aged 25 to 45 with alopecia areata. Some clones in this sample may be carry-over from other donors' samples.

This clonotype was observed many times. The rearrangement uses TRBV6-5 and TRBJ2-3; the D call may be TRBD1 or TRBD2 (5 bases each). The CDR3 runs to 14 residues. CDR1 and CDR2 (germline): MNHEY, SVGAGI. Trimming removed 0 bases from V and 3 bases from J, with 7 bases in between. Here the CDR3 reads CASSYSWGTDTQYF. The CDR3 coding sequence is TGTGCCAGCAGTTACTCGTGGGGGACAGATACGCAGTATTTT.

A few counts support this clonotype. The chain's CDR3 is CATLFDRSNEKLFF. Written as DNA, the CDR3 is TGTGCCACCTTATTCGACAGGTCTAATGAAAAACTGTTTTTT. This chain connects TRBV2 to TRBJ1-4; a possible D gene is TRBD1 (6 bases). The CDR3 is made up of 14 amino acids. Germline V gene lookup returns CDR1 SNHLY and CDR2 FYNNEI. V was clipped by 10 bases and J by 3 bases, with 15 bases between them.

This clonotype was seen many times. This chain links TRBV7-2 with TRBJ2-3; D is unclear. This CDR3 has 13 residues. The germline V gene has CDR1 SGHTA and CDR2 FQGNSA. Trimming removed 1 base at V and 6 bases at J, with 8 bases between. Here the CDR3 DNA reads TGTGCCAGCAGCTTAGTGCCCGAGGATACGCAGTATTTT. It specifies CASSLVPEDTQYF.

In this sample, this clonotype turned up many times. The chain employs TRBV7-3 and TRBJ2-3; perhaps TRBD1 as D (5 bases). CDR3 length: 16 amino acids. Germline V lookup: CDR1 SGHTA, CDR2 FQGTGA. Deletions cut 4 bases from V and 0 bases from J, with 14 bases between. As DNA, the CDR3 is TGTGCCAGCAGCTCTAGGGGTTATGCTAGCACAGATACGCAGTATTTT. It translates to CASSSRGYASTDTQYF.

This clonotype occurred many times. The J gene is TRBJ2-5, the V gene TRBV18; D is perhaps TRBD2 (6 bases). V was clipped by 3 bases and J by 6 bases, with 20 bases between them. CDR1 KGHSH and CDR2 LQKENI come from the germline V gene. The CDR3 totals 16 residues. The CDR3 loop is CASSPTPGTGRKTQYF. The CDR3 region has the DNA TGTGCCAGCTCACCTACTCCCGGGACGGGGAGGAAGACCCAGTACTTC.

This clonotype was counted ten times or more. This chain joins TRBV7-9 and TRBJ2-3; D gene unclear. This CDR3 comprises 14 residues. The V end lost 1 base, the J end lost 1 base, and 6 bases lay between the germline ends. Germline values: CDR1 SEHNR, CDR2 FQNEAQ (reference sequence). The CDR3 DNA reads as TGTGCCAGCAGCTTAGTGGATGGCACAGATACGCAGTATTTT. Translation gives CASSLVDGTDTQYF.

This clonotype was seen more than once but under ten times. V usage is TRBV12-3 or TRBV12-4 and J usage is TRBJ2-2; D tentatively fits TRBD1 or TRBD2 (5 bases each). V was cut by 3 bases and J by 0 bases, with 8 bases left in between. CDR3 length equals 15 residues. The CDR3 sequence is CASSFGTSNTGELFF. The CDR3 DNA follows: TGTGCCAGCAGTTTCGGGACGTCGAACACCGGGGAGCTGTTTTTT.

This clonotype was seen more than once but under ten times. The CDR3 sequence is CASRFSRDTEAFF. In nucleotides, the CDR3 is TGTGCCAGCAGGTTCAGCCGGGACACTGAAGCTTTCTTT. The chain recombines TRBV2 with TRBJ1-1; D unclear. The V end lost 6 bases, the J end lost 3 bases, and 11 bases lay between the germline ends. Germline loops: CDR1 SNHLY, CDR2 FYNNEI. CDR3 length equals 13 residues.

This clonotype was found many times. The V gene is TRBV6-6, the J gene TRBJ1-1; D might be TRBD1 (5 bases). Per the germline V gene, CDR1 is MNHNY and CDR2 is SVGAGI (reference sequence). The V end was cut by 6 bases, the J end by 0 bases, with 11 bases between. This CDR3 is built from 14 residues. DNA for the CDR3: TGTGCCAGCAGCGACAGCTCCATGAACACTGAAGCTTTCTTT. Its translation: CASSDSSMNTEAFF.

V and J are TRBV2 and TRBJ1-1, with D unresolved. The V end was cut by 7 bases, the J end by 3 bases, with 9 bases between. Germline loops: CDR1 SNHLY, CDR2 FYNNEI. This CDR3 contains 12 residues. In DNA, the CDR3 is TGTGCCAGCAACTCTGTCGACACTGAAGCTTTCTTT. It translates to CASNSVDTEAFF.

This clonotype was counted at least ten times. The rearrangement joins TRBV5-1 to TRBJ1-1; 9 nucleotides agree with TRBD1. CDR1 is SGHRS and CDR2 is YFSETQ in the germline V gene. The CDR3 has 13 amino acids. With 3 bases clipped from V and 6 bases from J, the junction kept 3 bases outside the gene matches. The CDR3: CASSSGQGSEAFF. The CDR3 nucleotides are TGCGCCAGCAGCTCGGGACAGGGCTCTGAAGCTTTCTTT.

This clonotype was detected ten times or more. The chain couples TRBV5-6 to TRBJ1-1; 9 bases match TRBD1. V gave up 3 bases and J gave up 0 bases; unmatched junction bases: 9. This CDR3 has 17 residues. Per the germline V gene, CDR1 is SGHDT and CDR2 is YYEEEE. CDR3 nucleotide sequence: TGTGCCAGCAGCTCCCGGCGAACAGGGGGCATGAACACTGAAGCTTTCTTT. Amino acid sequence: CASSSRRTGGMNTEAFF.

Regarding this clonotype: One base away lies a much larger clone, so this may be a sequencing read error. This sequence joins TRBV20-1 and TRBJ1-6, with 9 bases identical to TRBD1. The CDR3 is made up of 12 amino acids. Germline CDR1 and CDR2: DFQATT and SNEGSKA (reference sequence). CDR3 bases: TGCAGTGCAGGGACAGGGAATTCACCCCTCAACTTT. Its protein product is CSAGTGNSPLNF.

This clonotype was observed many times. V and J are TRBV5-6 and TRBJ2-3; D may be TRBD1 (7 bases). V was trimmed by 4 bases and J by 3 bases, leaving 15 bases between them. The CDR3 covers 15 residues. Germline V gene sequence: CDR1 SGHDT, CDR2 YYEEEE. CDR3 loop: CASSLETGTTDTQYF. CDR3 nucleotides: TGTGCCAGCAGCCTGGAGACAGGGACTACAGATACGCAGTATTTT.

V is TRBV29-1 and J is TRBJ1-5, with TRBD1 matching over 9 bases. CDR1 is SQVTM, CDR2 ANQGSEA, per germline. CDR3 size: 14 residues. After removal of 3 bases from V and 6 bases from J, the junction contained 6 bases not matched to a gene. CDR3 in amino acids: CSVEGTGYGQPQHF. In DNA form, the CDR3 reads TGCAGCGTTGAGGGGACAGGGTATGGTCAGCCCCAGCATTTT.

This rearrangement joins TRBV9 to TRBJ1-5; D is undetermined. Trimming left V 1 base short and J 2 bases short, with 25 bases between. In germline, CDR1 is SGDLS, CDR2 YYNGEE. This CDR3 is 20 amino acids long. CDR3 sequence reads: CASSVSRGGRDRLGNQPQHF. In DNA form, the CDR3 reads TGTGCCAGCAGCGTATCCCGAGGCGGTAGGGATCGTCTCGGCAATCAGCCCCAGCATTTT. Full variable domain (remainder filled in from reference TRBV9 and TRBJ1-5): DSGVTQTPKHLITATGQRVTLRCSPRSGDLSVYWYQQSLDQGLQFLIQYYNGEERAKGNILERFSAQQFPDLHSELNLSSLELGDSALYFCASSVSRGGRDRLGNQPQHFGDGTRLSIL.

This clonotype was counted many times. The V call is TRBV20-1, the J call TRBJ2-4; 7 positions match TRBD2. Per germline, CDR1 DFQATT and CDR2 SNEGSKA (reference sequence). The CDR3 loop spans 15 amino acids. V gave up 4 bases and J gave up 1 base; unmatched junction bases: 7. CDR3 residues: CSAIPGEGAKNIQYF. CDR3 coding DNA: TGCAGTGCTATTCCCGGGGAGGGGGCCAAAAACATTCAGTACTTC.

Details on this clonotype: A much larger clone differs by one base, so this may be a read error. CDR3 DNA: TGTGCCAGCAGGCCCCCAGACTTCCACGAGCAGTACTTC. Its translation: CASRPPDFHEQYF. The chain recombines TRBV12-3 or TRBV12-4 with TRBJ2-7, with D uncertain. V dropped 6 bases and J dropped 5 bases, with 14 bases sitting between them. This CDR3 region has 13 residues.

This clonotype was seen more than once but under ten times. The chain couples TRBV11-2 to TRBJ1-5; possible D gene TRBD1, 6 bases. Germline V gene sequence: CDR1 SGHAT, CDR2 FQNNGV. The CDR3 extends over 17 amino acids. V shed 0 bases and J shed 2 bases, with 14 bases lying between them. The CDR3 is CASSLDLSRGGNQPQHF. The DNA for the CDR3 is TGTGCCAGCAGCTTAGATCTCTCCAGGGGCGGCAATCAGCCCCAGCATTTT.

The chain couples TRBV27 to TRBJ1-5, with TRBD1 matching over 7 bases. There are 16 residues in the CDR3. Germline lookup yields CDR1 MNHEY and CDR2 SMNVEV (reference sequence). V trimming: 2 bases; J trimming: 1 base; junction bases outside the gene matches: 5. The CDR3 spells CASSLGGGGSNQPQHF. The CDR3 nucleotides read TGTGCCAGCAGTTTAGGAGGGGGCGGGAGCAATCAGCCCCAGCATTTT.